Below, 24 T cell receptor beta chains from the same sample are listed, as sequenced in a study of blood T cell repertoires in COVID-19. TCRdb's table, derived via immunoSEQ multiplex PCR, lists solely in-frame clones and lacks some. The data hold approximately 230,000 clones, with 80% to 85% observed a single time. The sample was peripheral blood. These TCRs come from a man under 40 with active or convalescent COVID-19.

The CDR3 loop reads CASSPPGAAGYEQYF. For the CDR3, the DNA is TGTGCCAGCAGTCCCCCAGGGGCGGCTGGCTACGAGCAGTACTTC. This chain connects TRBV6-5 to TRBJ2-7; possible D gene TRBD1, 6 bases. CDR3 length: 15 amino acids. Germline assignment: CDR1 MNHEY and CDR2 SVGAGI. The V end lost 5 bases, the J end lost 3 bases, and 17 bases lay between the germline ends.

J is TRBJ1-1 and V is TRBV5-1; no clear D. The V gene's germline CDR1 is SGHRS and CDR2 YFSETQ. V was pared by 1 base and J by 1 base, with 8 bases between. The CDR3 length is 14 residues. This chain's CDR3 is CASSLFGENTEAFF. The CDR3 DNA follows: TGCGCCAGCAGCTTGTTCGGAGAGAACACTGAAGCTTTCTTT. The full variable domain, its missing parts supplied by reference TRBV5-1 and TRBJ1-1, is KAGVTQTPRYLIKTRGQQVTLSCSPISGHRSVSWYQQTPGQGLQFLFEYFSETQRNKGNFPGRFSGRQFSNSRSEMNVSTLELGDSALYLCASSLFGENTEAFFGQGTRLTVV.

The chain joins TRBV28 to TRBJ2-2; 8 bases are a match to TRBD2. This CDR3 contains 15 residues. V lost 7 bases to trimming and J lost 4 bases; unmatched junction nucleotides: 8. Germline V gene sequence: CDR1 MDHEN, CDR2 SYDVKM. CDR3 residues: CASTLQRGFTGELFF. The CDR3 DNA sequence: TGTGCCAGCACCCTCCAGCGGGGGTTCACCGGGGAGCTGTTTTTT. Full variable domain (rest looked up from reference TRBV28 and TRBJ2-2): DVKVTQSSRYLVKRTGEKVFLECVQDMDHENMFWYRQDPGLGLRLIYFSYDVKMKEKGDIPEGYSVSREKKERFSLILESASTNQTSMYLCASTLQRGFTGELFFGEGSRLTVL.

The chain combines TRBV4-1 with TRBJ1-2, with D possibly TRBD1 on 5 matching bases. In germline, CDR1 is MGHRA, CDR2 YSYEKL. V lost 2 bases and J lost 8, with 15 bases in between. CDR3 length: 14 residues. CDR3 nucleotide sequence: TGCGCCAGCAGCCAACCTCCCGTATGGGGCGGCTACACCTTC. Translating it yields CASSQPPVWGGYTF.

The chain couples TRBV19 to TRBJ2-7; TRBD1 agrees at 11 bases. There are 13 residues in the CDR3. Germline CDR1 LNHDA, CDR2 SQIVND (reference sequence). V shed 6 bases and J 4 bases; nucleotides not matched to a gene: 2. CDR3 nucleotides: TGTGCCAGTAGGGGACAGGGGGTATACGAGCAGTACTTC. This translates into CASRGQGVYEQYF.

This clone was detected once. The chain combines TRBV2 with TRBJ2-2; D is unclear. CDR1 is SNHLY and CDR2 is FYNNEI in the germline V gene. The CDR3 has 13 amino acids. The V end lost 7 bases, the J end lost 4 bases, and 10 bases lay between the germline ends. The CDR3 bases are TGTGCCAGCACCCTGAGCCCCACCGGGGAGCTGTTTTTT. Translating it yields CASTLSPTGELFF.

This chain uses TRBV19 with TRBJ2-3; no firm D call. Germline CDR1 and CDR2: LNHDA and SQIVND (reference sequence). V lost 1 base, J lost 4 bases, and 6 bases lay in between. This CDR3 is built from 13 residues. CDR3 region: CASSIASADTQYF. CDR3 in DNA: TGTGCCAGTAGTATAGCCTCTGCAGATACGCAGTATTTT.

This chain uses TRBV6-1 with TRBJ2-1; no clear D gene. The CDR3 extends over 16 amino acids. Germline CDR1 MNHNS, CDR2 SASEGT. V was clipped by 3 bases and J by 5 bases, with 17 bases between them. DNA of the CDR3: TGTGCCAGCAGTGACAATCGAGGCGCCAGCCACAATGAGCAGTTCTTC. This encodes CASSDNRGASHNEQFF.

This clone is a singleton in its sample. This CDR3 is CASSQGQGGGAKNIQYF. Here the CDR3 DNA reads TGCGCCAGCAGCCAAGGACAGGGTGGAGGAGCCAAAAACATTCAGTACTTC. V is TRBV4-1 and J is TRBJ2-4; 7 nucleotides match TRBD1. CDR3 length equals 17 residues. V lost 1 base to trimming and J lost 0 bases; unmatched junction nucleotides: 6. Germline V gene data show CDR1 as MGHRA and CDR2 as YSYEKL.

The rearrangement joins TRBV7-2 to TRBJ2-1; D perhaps matches TRBD1 (6 bases). Germline values: CDR1 SGHTA, CDR2 FQGNSA. V lost 5 bases and J lost 6, with 11 bases in between. The CDR3 runs 13 residues. Here the CDR3 DNA reads TGTGCCAGCAGCCGACAGGTAAGCAATGAGCAGTTCTTC. Its protein product is CASSRQVSNEQFF.

The chain employs TRBV5-4 and TRBJ1-2; maybe TRBD1 (5 bases). The germline V gene has CDR1 SGHNT and CDR2 YYREEE (reference sequence). Between the trimmed V and J ends, which lost 4 bases and 6 bases, there was a span of 22 bases. The CDR3 sequence is 16 residues long. The CDR3 region is CASSPTGGYVRHGYTF. CDR3 nucleotides: TGTGCCAGCAGCCCCACCGGGGGTTATGTAAGGCATGGCTACACCTTC.

The J gene is TRBJ1-6, the V gene TRBV28, with 7 bases matching TRBD1. Germline V gene lookup returns CDR1 MDHEN and CDR2 SYDVKM. V trimming: 8 bases; J trimming: 9 bases; junction bases outside the gene matches: 10. The CDR3 covers 14 residues. CDR3 sequence: CASSLGTVGSPLHF. The CDR3 DNA follows: TGTGCCAGCTCGCTGGGGACAGTAGGTTCACCCCTCCACTTT. Full variable domain (rest looked up from reference TRBV28 and TRBJ1-6): DVKVTQSSRYLVKRTGEKVFLECVQDMDHENMFWYRQDPGLGLRLIYFSYDVKMKEKGDIPEGYSVSREKKERFSLILESASTNQTSMYLCASSLGTVGSPLHFGNGTRLTVT.

This clone occurred once. The chain links TRBV7-6 to TRBJ1-1; D not certain. The V gene's germline CDR1 is SGHVS and CDR2 FNYEAQ. Trimming removed 0 bases at V and 0 bases at J, with 8 bases between. The CDR3 extends over 15 amino acids. CDR3 sequence (DNA): TGTGCCAGCAGCTTAGCGCCACAGATGAACACTGAAGCTTTCTTT. Protein product: CASSLAPQMNTEAFF. Full variable domain (rest looked up from reference TRBV7-6 and TRBJ1-1): GAGVSQSPRYKVTKRGQDVALRCDPISGHVSLYWYRQALGQGPEFLTYFNYEAQQDKSGLPNDRFSAERPEGSISTLTIQRTEQRDSAMYRCASSLAPQMNTEAFFGQGTRLTVV.

This sequence joins TRBV5-1 and TRBJ2-7; D might be TRBD2 (5 bases). Germline assignment: CDR1 SGHRS and CDR2 YFSETQ. The CDR3 totals 12 residues. Trimming cost V 4 bases and J 4 bases, with 9 bases left between them. The CDR3 DNA is TGCGCCAGCAGCATCCCGGGATACGAGCAGTACTTC. This encodes CASSIPGYEQYF.

This sequence joins TRBV30 and TRBJ2-5, with D maybe TRBD1 (5 bases). Per germline, CDR1 GTSNPN and CDR2 SVGIG (reference sequence). The V end was cut by 3 bases, the J end by 4 bases, with 18 bases between. The CDR3 totals 15 residues. CDR3 sequence (DNA): TGTGCCTGGAGACTGGGCAGGGTTTACGCAGAGACCCAGTACTTC. Amino acids: CAWRLGRVYAETQYF. The whole variable domain, remainder taken from reference TRBV30 and TRBJ2-5, is SQTIHQWPATLVQPVGSPLSLECTVEGTSNPNLYWYRQAAGRGLQLLFYSVGIGQISSEVPQNLSASRPQDRQFILSSKKLLLSDSGFYLCAWRLGRVYAETQYFGPGTRLLVL.

The rearrangement joins TRBV7-9 to TRBJ1-2; D unresolved. The germline V gene has CDR1 SEHNR and CDR2 FQNEAQ (reference sequence). V shed 5 bases and J shed 0 bases, with 7 bases lying between them. The CDR3 contains 13 residues. CDR3 amino acids: CASSTYTNYGYTF. In nucleotides, the CDR3 is TGTGCCAGCAGCACCTATACTAACTATGGCTACACCTTC.

This rearrangement joins TRBV7-2 to TRBJ2-3; D possibly corresponds to TRBD2 (5 bases). Germline V gene data show CDR1 as SGHTA and CDR2 as FQGNSA. This CDR3 is built from 15 residues. V gave up 0 bases and J gave up 0 bases, with 7 bases separating them. CDR3 amino acids: CASSLATSSTDTQYF. DNA of the CDR3: TGTGCCAGCAGCTTAGCTACTAGTAGCACAGATACGCAGTATTTT.

The chain combines TRBV6-2 or TRBV6-3 with TRBJ2-7, with 10 positions matching TRBD1. V dropped 5 bases and J dropped 4; count of bases not matched to a gene: 8. The CDR3 runs 15 residues. Germline V gene data show CDR1 as MNHEY and CDR2 as SVGEGT. This CDR3 reads CASSNKDRGEYEQYF. The CDR3 DNA reads TGTGCCAGCAGTAATAAGGACAGGGGGGAATACGAGCAGTACTTC.

This chain connects TRBV5-5 to TRBJ2-3; 9 bases are shared with TRBD2. This CDR3 has 16 amino acids. CDR1 SGHKS and CDR2 YYEKEE come from the germline V gene (reference sequence). Trimming took 7 bases from V and 5 from J; bases not matched to a gene: 14. The CDR3 region is CASQLVGSGGGDTQYF. The CDR3 nucleotides are TGTGCCAGCCAACTAGTCGGTAGCGGGGGTGGAGATACGCAGTATTTT. The variable domain in full, completed from reference TRBV5-5 and TRBJ2-3, reads DAGVTQSPTHLIKTRGQQVTLRCSPISGHKSVSWYQQVLGQGPQFIFQYYEKEERGRGNFPDRFSARQFPNYSSELNVNALLLGDSALYLCASQLVGSGGGDTQYFGPGTRLTVL.

V and J are TRBV28 and TRBJ2-3; D ambiguous. Germline V lookup: CDR1 MDHEN, CDR2 SYDVKM. Trimming shortened V by 7 bases and J by 7 bases, and 21 bases separated the two germline ends. The CDR3 totals 15 residues. The CDR3 sequence is CASNKLGPGENTQYF. CDR3 coding DNA: TGTGCCAGCAACAAGCTTGGGCCTGGCGAAAATACGCAGTATTTT. The full variable domain, its missing parts supplied by reference TRBV28 and TRBJ2-3, is DVKVTQSSRYLVKRTGEKVFLECVQDMDHENMFWYRQDPGLGLRLIYFSYDVKMKEKGDIPEGYSVSREKKERFSLILESASTNQTSMYLCASNKLGPGENTQYFGPGTRLTVL.

This rearrangement joins TRBV4-2 to TRBJ1-2; D is perhaps TRBD1 (6 bases). Germline V gene data show CDR1 as LGHNA and CDR2 as YNFKEQ. This CDR3 has 14 residues. V was shortened by 0 bases and J by 7 bases, with 12 bases between the two germline ends. The CDR3 DNA reads TGTGCCAGCAGCCAAGATAACAGGGAATTTGGCTACACCTTC. It is translated as CASSQDNREFGYTF.

As DNA, the CDR3 is TGTGCCAGCAGCTCCGGAGCGGGAGGGATACTAGAGACCCAGTACTTC. Translation gives CASSSGAGGILETQYF. The chain has TRBV7-3 and TRBJ2-5; 10 bases line up with TRBD2. With 4 bases clipped from V and 4 bases from J, the junction kept 9 bases outside the gene matches. In germline, CDR1 is SGHTA, CDR2 FQGTGA. The CDR3 runs to 16 residues.

This sequence joins TRBV2 and TRBJ2-2, with D possibly TRBD2 on 5 matching bases. Germline lookup yields CDR1 SNHLY and CDR2 FYNNEI. The CDR3 contains 13 residues. V lost 6 bases and J 3 bases, leaving 8 bases between the germline ends. CDR3 DNA sequence: TGTGCCAGCAGGGGAGCGCACACCGGGGAGCTGTTTTTT. Protein: CASRGAHTGELFF.

This clone was recorded once. The chain couples TRBV18 to TRBJ2-1; D possibly corresponds to TRBD2 (7 bases). Germline CDR1 KGHSH, CDR2 LQKENI. V lost 4 bases to trimming and J lost 0 bases, with 19 bases between them. The CDR3 totals 18 residues. CDR3 coding DNA: TGTGCCAGCTCACAGGCCGGGGGGCTCTTTCTCTCCTACAATGAGCAGTTCTTC. Protein sequence: CASSQAGGLFLSYNEQFF.